These 10 T cell receptor beta chains originate from one sample sequenced in a study of T cells in Graves' hyperthyroidism and ophthalmopathy. From RNA transcripts, TCR beta CDR3 regions were amplified. Primed by the HTBI set, a first-round RT-PCR was run on the TCR CDR3. TCRdb reprocessed the multiplex PCR reads with MiXCR, giving one entry per CDR3 protein. Altogether a few hundred thousand distinct CDR3 sequences are present, roughly 20% being singletons, with the ten largest covering about 53%. The sequenced sample was blood. All receptors come from a woman aged 45-59 years with Graves' hyperthyroidism.

This clonotype has a handful of counts. This chain connects TRBV7-9 to TRBJ2-7; no firm D call. The V gene lost 2 bases and the J gene lost 7 bases, with 12 bases spanning the gap. This CDR3 has 13 residues. Germline values: CDR1 SEHNR, CDR2 FQNEAQ (reference sequence). The CDR3 here is CASSLNPRREQYV. Written as DNA, the CDR3 is TGTGCCAGCAGCTTAAATCCCCGCAGGGAGCAGTACGTC.

This clonotype was counted at least ten times. The chain employs TRBV5-1 and TRBJ1-6; D remains ambiguous. From germline, CDR1 is SGHRS and CDR2 YFSETQ. The V end lost 0 bases, the J end lost 8 bases, and 6 bases lay between the germline ends. The CDR3 covers 13 residues. The CDR3 region has the DNA TGCGCCAGCAGCTTGGAGGTCGATTCACCCCTCCACTTT. Amino acids: CASSLEVDSPLHF.

This clonotype was observed at least ten times. The genes are TRBV20-1 and TRBJ2-1; 14 bases map to TRBD2. This CDR3 is built from 18 residues. CDR1 and CDR2 (germline): DFQATT, SNEGSKA (reference sequence). The junction had 7 bases not matched to a gene; V was cut back by 0 bases and J by 3 bases. The CDR3 protein is CSARDLPTSGRDYNEQFF. CDR3 nucleotides: TGCAGTGCTAGAGATCTGCCGACTAGCGGGAGGGACTACAATGAGCAGTTCTTC.

This clonotype showed up just a few times. The chain is built from TRBV2 and TRBJ2-7; 10 nucleotides align to TRBD1. The germline CDR1 and CDR2 sequences are SNHLY and FYNNEI. CDR3 length: 15 residues. The trim removed 5 bases at V and 2 bases at J, leaving 6 bases unmatched. The CDR3 DNA is TGTGCCAGCAGTTACCGGGACAGGGGACCCTACGAGCAGTACGTC. This translates into CASSYRDRGPYEQYV.

This clonotype came up many times. The chain uses TRBV5-1 and TRBJ1-1, with D possibly being TRBD1 (5 bases). V was trimmed by 2 bases and J by 0 bases, leaving 8 bases between them. The germline V gene has CDR1 SGHRS and CDR2 YFSETQ. There are 14 residues in the CDR3. The CDR3 DNA is TGCGCCAGCAGCTTCGCAGGGTTGAACACTGAAGCTTTCTTT. Translated: CASSFAGLNTEAFF.

As DNA, the CDR3 is TGTGCCAGCAGTTCGACTTTAAGGGAGGTCGTACAAGAGACCCAGTACTTC. Protein product: CASSSTLREVVQETQYF. The rearrangement links TRBV28 to TRBJ2-5, with a possible D match to TRBD2 (6 bases). The germline V gene has CDR1 MDHEN and CDR2 SYDVKM. The V end was cut by 4 bases, the J end by 2 bases, with 20 bases between. The CDR3 totals 17 residues.

This chain links TRBV6-1 with TRBJ1-6; D ambiguous. With 2 bases removed from V and 10 bases from J, the gap between germline ends came to 6 bases. The germline V gene encodes CDR1 MNHNS and CDR2 SASEGT. CDR3 length: 12 residues. CDR3 residues: CASSELQSPLHF. The CDR3 coding sequence is TGTGCCAGCAGTGAATTACAGTCACCCCTCCACTTT.

This clonotype was counted between two and nine times. The chain joins TRBV11-2 to TRBJ2-1, with TRBD2 matching over 8 bases. The CDR3 covers 12 residues. V shed 11 bases, J shed 9 bases, and the junction held 9 bases outside the gene matches. Per the germline V gene, CDR1 is SGHAT and CDR2 is FQNNGV. CDR3 amino acids: CAAGGGSGEQFF. The CDR3 coding sequence is TGTGCCGCCGGGGGGGGGAGCGGTGAGCAGTTCTTC.

The chain uses TRBV10-2 and TRBJ2-2; 13 bases align to TRBD2. Germline CDR1 WSHSY, CDR2 SAAADI. V lost 6 bases, J lost 3 bases, and 1 base stayed unmatched. The CDR3 length is 15 residues. CDR3 sequence (DNA): TGCGCCAGCAGACTAGCGGGGGGGGACACCGGGGAGCTGTTTTTT. Its translation is CASRLAGGDTGELFF.

This clonotype was seen at least ten times. This chain connects TRBV2 to TRBJ1-6; D ambiguous. V gave up 3 bases and J gave up 8 bases, with 11 bases separating them. The germline V gene encodes CDR1 SNHLY and CDR2 FYNNEI. This CDR3 is built from 14 residues. The CDR3 loop is CASSEKGGYSPLHF. The CDR3 nucleotides are TGTGCCAGCAGTGAGAAGGGAGGTTATTCACCCCTCCACTTT.